This T cell receptor beta chain was sequenced for a study of technical replicates of blood from a handful of donors. A single count supports this clone. V gave up 6 bases and J gave up 8 bases; unmatched junction bases: 5. The V gene's germline CDR1 is MNHEY and CDR2 SVGAGI. The CDR3 length is 12 residues. Sequenced by immunoSEQ multiplex PCR; TCRdb stores in-frame clones only, minus some. The sample has about 80,000 clones, about 97% seen once. The sample was T cells isolated from PBMCs. The source is a human donor in good health. The V and J genes are TRBV6-5 and TRBJ1-2; 8 bases line up with TRBD1. CDR3 in DNA: TGTGCCAGCAGCTCGGACAGGGCCGGCTACACCTTC. This codes for CASSSDRAGYTF.